This is a list of T cell receptor beta chains from one sample in a study of OX40 agonist ivuxolimab in advanced cancers. The method was immunoSEQ multiplex PCR; TCRdb's version includes in-frame clones alone and lacks a portion of them. The sample yields just over 50,000 clones, almost 90% seen once. Sequenced here: CD4+ or CD8+ T cells sorted from blood, sampled in a trial of the OX40 agonist ivuxolimab. The receptors were gathered from an adult with an advanced solid tumor such as melanoma, head and neck, liver or kidney cancer. Both conserved end residues are part of each CDR3. A D gene is named only where the DNA matches it firmly. Not every row has a clone size; where given, it reads once, few, many or a size class.

v_call: TRBV11-2
j_call: TRBJ1-1
clone_size: .
d_call: .
cdr3_aa: CASSLRANTEAFF
cdr3_nt: TGTGCCAGCAGCTTACGGGCGAACACTGAAGCTTTCTTT

v_call: TRBV19
j_call: TRBJ2-3
clone_size: .
d_call: TRBD2
cdr3_aa: CASSRARGGTDTQYF
cdr3_nt: TGTGCCAGTAGTAGGGCCCGGGGGGGCACAGATACGCAGTATTTT

v_call: TRBV29-1
j_call: TRBJ1-1
clone_size: .
d_call: .
cdr3_aa: CSAFTDTRDTEAFF
cdr3_nt: TGCAGCGCATTCACAGACACGCGAGACACTGAAGCTTTCTTT

v_call: TRBV6-5
j_call: TRBJ2-3
clone_size: .
d_call: TRBD2
cdr3_aa: CASSRLRTGAGEQYF
cdr3_nt: TGTGCCAGCAGCCGCCTCCGGACGGGAGCGGGGGAGCAGTATTTT

v_call: TRBV4-1
j_call: TRBJ1-5
clone_size: .
d_call: .
cdr3_aa: CASSQDHGSNQPQHF
cdr3_nt: TGCGCCAGCAGCCAAGATCACGGTAGCAATCAGCCCCAGCATTTT

v_call: TRBV5-6
j_call: TRBJ2-7
clone_size: .
d_call: .
cdr3_aa: CASRQLEYYEQYF
cdr3_nt: TGTGCCAGCAGACAGTTAGAGTACTACGAGCAGTACTTC

v_call: TRBV10-2
j_call: TRBJ1-5
clone_size: .
d_call: .
cdr3_aa: CASSEGRGIQPQHF
cdr3_nt: TGCGCCAGCAGTGAGGGAAGGGGGATTCAGCCCCAGCATTTT

v_call: TRBV9
j_call: TRBJ2-2
clone_size: .
d_call: .
cdr3_aa: CASSVGADSNTGELFF
cdr3_nt: TGTGCCAGCAGCGTAGGTGCAGACTCGAACACCGGGGAGCTGTTTTTT

v_call: TRBV9
j_call: TRBJ2-1
clone_size: .
d_call: .
cdr3_aa: CASSVFDTSGGNEQFF
cdr3_nt: TGTGCCAGCAGCGTTTTTGATACTTCCGGGGGCAATGAGCAGTTCTTC

v_call: TRBV5-4
j_call: TRBJ2-7
clone_size: .
d_call: TRBD1
cdr3_aa: CASSSRTGSYEQYF
cdr3_nt: TGTGCCAGCAGCTCCAGGACAGGTTCCTACGAGCAGTACTTC

v_call: TRBV9
j_call: TRBJ2-1
clone_size: .
d_call: TRBD2
cdr3_aa: CASSGLAGSYNEQFF
cdr3_nt: TGTGCCAGTTCCGGACTAGCGGGATCATACAATGAGCAGTTCTTC

v_call: TRBV28
j_call: TRBJ2-3
clone_size: .
d_call: .
cdr3_aa: CASSPLTGVTDTQYF
cdr3_nt: TGTGCCAGCAGCCCCTTAACGGGGGTCACAGATACGCAGTATTTT

v_call: TRBV28
j_call: TRBJ2-3
clone_size: .
d_call: TRBD2
cdr3_aa: CASSLVRGVLAGAVDTQYF
cdr3_nt: TGTGCCAGCAGTTTAGTTCGCGGGGTACTAGCGGGAGCGGTAGATACGCAGTATTTT

v_call: TRBV5-8
j_call: TRBJ2-7
clone_size: .
d_call: .
cdr3_aa: CASSSNGGNTYEQYF
cdr3_nt: TGTGCCAGCAGCTCAAATGGAGGAAACACCTACGAGCAGTACTTC

v_call: TRBV19
j_call: TRBJ1-5
clone_size: .
d_call: .
cdr3_aa: CASSTTLNQPQHF
cdr3_nt: TGTGCCAGTAGTACGACGCTGAATCAGCCCCAGCATTTT

v_call: TRBV10-3
j_call: TRBJ1-2
clone_size: .
d_call: .
cdr3_aa: CAISELRENYGYTF
cdr3_nt: TGTGCCATCAGTGAGCTACGGGAGAACTATGGCTACACCTTC

v_call: TRBV9
j_call: TRBJ2-5
clone_size: .
d_call: TRBD1
cdr3_aa: CASSATGHQETQYF
cdr3_nt: TGTGCCAGCAGCGCGACAGGGCACCAAGAGACCCAGTACTTC

v_call: TRBV7-6
j_call: TRBJ2-2
clone_size: .
d_call: .
cdr3_aa: CASHNPANTGELFF
cdr3_nt: TGTGCCAGCCATAACCCGGCGAACACCGGGGAGCTGTTTTTT

v_call: TRBV5-1
j_call: TRBJ2-7
clone_size: .
d_call: TRBD2
cdr3_aa: CASSLWASTSGQSYEQYF
cdr3_nt: TGCGCCAGCAGCTTGTGGGCCTCGACTAGCGGCCAATCCTACGAGCAGTACTTC

v_call: TRBV19
j_call: TRBJ1-2
clone_size: once
d_call: .
cdr3_aa: CASSMSPAGVGYTF
cdr3_nt: TGTGCCAGTAGTATGAGTCCTGCAGGGGTTGGCTACACCTTC

v_call: TRBV27
j_call: TRBJ1-2
clone_size: .
d_call: TRBD1
cdr3_aa: CASSLLTGTGVYGYTF
cdr3_nt: TGTGCCAGCAGTCTTCTGACCGGGACAGGGGTCTATGGCTACACCTTC

v_call: TRBV7-9
j_call: TRBJ2-2
clone_size: few
d_call: .
cdr3_aa: CASRWLGGSAGELFF
cdr3_nt: TGTGCCAGCAGGTGGCTGGGCGGTTCAGCCGGGGAGCTGTTTTTT

v_call: TRBV5-1
j_call: TRBJ1-2
clone_size: .
d_call: .
cdr3_aa: CASSSPGGEYGYTF
cdr3_nt: TGCGCCAGCAGCTCCCCTGGAGGGGAATATGGCTACACCTTC

v_call: TRBV18
j_call: TRBJ2-7
clone_size: once
d_call: .
cdr3_aa: CASSPGGEEQYF
cdr3_nt: TGTGCCAGCTCACCAGGGGGCGAAGAGCAGTACTTC

v_call: TRBV30
j_call: TRBJ1-3
clone_size: .
d_call: .
cdr3_aa: CAWHYSGLLGNTIYF
cdr3_nt: TGTGCCTGGCACTATTCCGGGTTGTTAGGAAACACCATATATTTT

v_call: TRBV30
j_call: TRBJ2-1
clone_size: .
d_call: .
cdr3_aa: CAWTRMSYNEQFF
cdr3_nt: TGTGCCTGGACCCGAATGTCCTACAATGAGCAGTTCTTC

v_call: TRBV15
j_call: TRBJ1-1
clone_size: once
d_call: .
cdr3_aa: CATSRDRGHNTEAFF
cdr3_nt: TGTGCCACCAGCAGAGATCGTGGACATAACACTGAAGCTTTCTTT

v_call: TRBV5-5
j_call: TRBJ2-5
clone_size: .
d_call: .
cdr3_aa: CASSLGGFRETQYF
cdr3_nt: TGTGCCAGCAGCCTTGGAGGGTTTCGGGAGACCCAGTACTTC

v_call: TRBV5-4
j_call: TRBJ2-5
clone_size: .
d_call: .
cdr3_aa: CASSFPGKETQYF
cdr3_nt: TGTGCCAGCAGCTTCCCGGGAAAAGAGACCCAGTACTTC

v_call: TRBV9
j_call: TRBJ1-4
clone_size: once
d_call: .
cdr3_aa: CASSVAEGPNEKLFF
cdr3_nt: TGTGCCAGCAGCGTAGCGGAGGGGCCTAATGAAAAACTGTTTTTT

v_call: TRBV28
j_call: TRBJ2-1
clone_size: .
d_call: .
cdr3_aa: CASSLFGGVRNEQFF
cdr3_nt: TGTGCCAGCAGTTTATTTGGGGGTGTCCGCAATGAGCAGTTCTTC

v_call: TRBV5-6
j_call: TRBJ2-6
clone_size: .
d_call: TRBD1
cdr3_aa: CASSLGQGVTGANVLTF
cdr3_nt: TGTGCCAGCAGCCTGGGACAGGGGGTGACGGGGGCCAACGTCCTGACTTTC

v_call: TRBV23-1
j_call: TRBJ2-7
clone_size: .
d_call: .
cdr3_aa: CASSQSVRDYEQYF
cdr3_nt: TGCGCCAGCAGTCAATCGGTCAGGGATTACGAGCAGTACTTC

v_call: TRBV5-4
j_call: TRBJ2-5
clone_size: .
d_call: .
cdr3_aa: CASSQKGQQETQYF
cdr3_nt: TGTGCCAGCAGCCAGAAGGGCCAACAAGAGACCCAGTACTTC

v_call: TRBV9
j_call: TRBJ2-5
clone_size: .
d_call: .
cdr3_aa: CASSVGGVETQYF
cdr3_nt: TGTGCCAGCAGCGTAGGCGGGGTGGAGACCCAGTACTTC

v_call: TRBV5-4
j_call: TRBJ2-6
clone_size: .
d_call: TRBD2
cdr3_aa: CASSFGGISGANVLTF
cdr3_nt: TGTGCCAGCAGCTTCGGGGGGATCTCTGGGGCCAACGTCCTGACTTTC

v_call: TRBV5-1
j_call: TRBJ2-5
clone_size: .
d_call: TRBD2
cdr3_aa: CASSLDQRGTQYF
cdr3_nt: TGCGCCAGCAGCTTGGATCAGCGGGGGACCCAGTACTTC

v_call: TRBV27
j_call: TRBJ2-7
clone_size: once
d_call: .
cdr3_aa: CASSFGGSYEQYF
cdr3_nt: TGTGCCAGCAGTTTTGGAGGGTCCTACGAGCAGTACTTC

v_call: TRBV6-6
j_call: TRBJ1-2
clone_size: .
d_call: TRBD1
cdr3_aa: CASKQGADNGYTF
cdr3_nt: TGTGCCAGCAAACAGGGGGCGGACAATGGCTACACCTTC

v_call: TRBV9
j_call: TRBJ1-6
clone_size: .
d_call: .
cdr3_aa: CASSGVDRGNSPLHF
cdr3_nt: TGTGCCAGCAGCGGGGTCGACCGGGGTAATTCACCCCTCCACTTT

v_call: TRBV6-5
j_call: TRBJ2-5
clone_size: .
d_call: .
cdr3_aa: CASRSYQETQYF
cdr3_nt: TGTGCCAGCAGATCATACCAAGAGACCCAGTACTTC

v_call: TRBV28
j_call: TRBJ1-5
clone_size: .
d_call: .
cdr3_aa: CASSLGVVGNNQPQHF
cdr3_nt: TGTGCCAGCAGTTTAGGGGTCGTGGGTAACAATCAGCCCCAGCATTTT

v_call: TRBV5-1
j_call: TRBJ1-1
clone_size: .
d_call: .
cdr3_aa: CASSLDGGGMNTEAFF
cdr3_nt: TGCGCCAGCAGCTTGGACGGGGGCGGCATGAACACTGAAGCTTTCTTT

v_call: TRBV7-2
j_call: TRBJ1-1
clone_size: .
d_call: .
cdr3_aa: CASSLGSPSNTEAFF
cdr3_nt: TGTGCCAGCAGCTTAGGGTCACCTTCGAACACTGAAGCTTTCTTT

v_call: TRBV28
j_call: TRBJ2-1
clone_size: .
d_call: .
cdr3_aa: CASRSSGLSEQFF
cdr3_nt: TGTGCCAGCAGGTCCTCTGGTTTAAGTGAGCAGTTCTTC

v_call: TRBV19
j_call: TRBJ2-2
clone_size: few
d_call: .
cdr3_aa: CASSMGRRYTGELFF
cdr3_nt: TGTGCCAGTAGTATGGGCAGGAGGTACACCGGGGAGCTGTTTTTT

v_call: TRBV11-2
j_call: TRBJ2-1
clone_size: .
d_call: .
cdr3_aa: CASSLAPSRDEQFF
cdr3_nt: TGTGCCAGCAGCTTAGCTCCTAGCCGGGATGAGCAGTTCTTC

v_call: TRBV7-3
j_call: TRBJ2-5
clone_size: .
d_call: .
cdr3_aa: CASSLTNQETQYF
cdr3_nt: TGTGCCAGCAGCTTAACCAATCAAGAGACCCAGTACTTC

v_call: TRBV19
j_call: TRBJ1-1
clone_size: .
d_call: .
cdr3_aa: CASSIPRGGSLGTEAFF
cdr3_nt: TGTGCCAGTAGTATCCCAAGGGGAGGGTCCCTTGGAACTGAAGCTTTCTTT

v_call: TRBV10-1
j_call: TRBJ2-1
clone_size: .
d_call: TRBD2
cdr3_aa: CATGLAGGHEQFF
cdr3_nt: TGCGCCACGGGACTAGCGGGTGGCCATGAGCAGTTCTTC

v_call: TRBV28
j_call: TRBJ2-5
clone_size: .
d_call: .
cdr3_aa: CASWEQAQETQYF
cdr3_nt: TGTGCCAGCTGGGAACAGGCCCAGGAGACCCAGTACTTC

v_call: TRBV28
j_call: TRBJ2-5
clone_size: .
d_call: TRBD1
cdr3_aa: CASSHTGATKETQYF
cdr3_nt: TGTGCCAGCAGTCATACAGGGGCAACCAAAGAGACCCAGTACTTC

v_call: TRBV18
j_call: TRBJ2-1
clone_size: .
d_call: TRBD2
cdr3_aa: CASSPGTSFNEQFF
cdr3_nt: TGTGCCAGCTCACCAGGGACTAGCTTCAATGAGCAGTTCTTC

v_call: TRBV5-1
j_call: TRBJ2-7
clone_size: once
d_call: .
cdr3_aa: CASSLAPGTESYEQYF
cdr3_nt: TGCGCCAGCAGCTTGGCGCCCGGGACGGAGTCCTACGAGCAGTACTTC

v_call: TRBV11-2
j_call: TRBJ2-7
clone_size: .
d_call: .
cdr3_aa: CASSLIDGYEQYF
cdr3_nt: TGTGCCAGCAGCCTGATCGACGGCTACGAGCAGTACTTC